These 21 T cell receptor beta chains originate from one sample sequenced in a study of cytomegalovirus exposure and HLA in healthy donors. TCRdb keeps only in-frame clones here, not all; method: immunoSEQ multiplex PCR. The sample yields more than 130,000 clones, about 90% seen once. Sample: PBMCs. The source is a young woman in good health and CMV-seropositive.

The CDR3 region has the DNA TGTGCCAGCTCACCACAAGGGGGGGGTGAGTACGAGCAGTACTTC. The encoded protein is CASSPQGGGEYEQYF. The chain couples TRBV18 to TRBJ2-7, with D possibly matching TRBD2 (7 bases). This CDR3 has 15 amino acids. In germline, CDR1 is KGHSH, CDR2 LQKENI. Trimming removed 1 base at V and 4 bases at J, with 14 bases between.

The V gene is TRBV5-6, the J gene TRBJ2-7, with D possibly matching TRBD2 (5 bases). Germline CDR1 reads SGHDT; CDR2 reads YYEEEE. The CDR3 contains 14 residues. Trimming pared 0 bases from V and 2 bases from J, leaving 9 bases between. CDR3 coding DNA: TGTGCCAGCAGCTTGGTGGACTCAACCTACGAGCAGTACTTC. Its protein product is CASSLVDSTYEQYF.

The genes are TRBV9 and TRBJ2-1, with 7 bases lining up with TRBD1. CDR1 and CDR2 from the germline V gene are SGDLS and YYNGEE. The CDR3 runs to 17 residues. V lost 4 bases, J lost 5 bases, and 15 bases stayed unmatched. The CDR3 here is CASSKDRQLNKDNEQFF. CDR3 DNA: TGTGCCAGCAGCAAGGACAGGCAGCTGAACAAAGACAATGAGCAGTTCTTC.

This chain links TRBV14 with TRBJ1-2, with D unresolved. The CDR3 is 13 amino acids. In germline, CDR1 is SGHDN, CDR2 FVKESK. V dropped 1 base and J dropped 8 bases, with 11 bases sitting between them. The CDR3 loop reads CASSQVEARGYTF. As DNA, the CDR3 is TGTGCCAGCAGCCAAGTGGAGGCTAGGGGCTACACCTTC.

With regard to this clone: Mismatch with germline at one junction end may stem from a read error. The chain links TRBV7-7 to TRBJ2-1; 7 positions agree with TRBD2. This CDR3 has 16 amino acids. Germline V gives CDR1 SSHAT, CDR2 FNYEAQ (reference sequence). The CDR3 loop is CASSLAVGAGINEQFF. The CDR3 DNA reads TGTGCTAGCAGCTTAGCGGTGGGAGCGGGAATCAATGAGCAGTTCTTC.

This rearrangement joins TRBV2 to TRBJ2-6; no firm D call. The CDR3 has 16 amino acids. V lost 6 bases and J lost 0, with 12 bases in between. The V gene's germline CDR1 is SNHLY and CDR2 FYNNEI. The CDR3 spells CASSRSVRSGANVLTF. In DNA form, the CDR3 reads TGTGCCAGCAGCCGATCAGTCCGCTCTGGGGCCAACGTCCTGACTTTC.

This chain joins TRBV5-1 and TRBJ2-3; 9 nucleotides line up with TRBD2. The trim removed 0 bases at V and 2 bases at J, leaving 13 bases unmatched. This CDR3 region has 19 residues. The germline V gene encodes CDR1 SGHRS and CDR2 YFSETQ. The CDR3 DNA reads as TGCGCCAGCAGCTTGGGATGGACTAGCGCAAAAGAGTACACAGATACGCAGTATTTT. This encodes CASSLGWTSAKEYTDTQYF.

CDR3 amino acids: CASSLGLVMSGGEKLFF. For the CDR3, the DNA is TGTGCCAGCAGCTTAGGACTTGTTATGTCTGGGGGCGAAAAACTGTTTTTT. V is TRBV7-9 and J is TRBJ1-4, with a possible D match to TRBD1 (6 bases). V lost 1 base and J 8 bases, leaving 20 bases between the germline ends. Germline V gene data show CDR1 as SEHNR and CDR2 as FQNEAQ (reference sequence). This CDR3 has 17 amino acids. The variable domain in full, completed from reference TRBV7-9 and TRBJ1-4, reads DTGVSQNPRHKITKRGQNVTFRCDPISEHNRLYWYRQTLGQGPEFLTYFQNEAQLEKSRLLSDRFSAERPKGSFSTLEIQRTEQGDSAMYLCASSLGLVMSGGEKLFFGSGTQLSVL.

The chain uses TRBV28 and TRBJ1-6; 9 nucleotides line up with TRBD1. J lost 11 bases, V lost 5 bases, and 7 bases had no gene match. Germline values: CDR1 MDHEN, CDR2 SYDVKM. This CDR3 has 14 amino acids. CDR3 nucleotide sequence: TGTGCCAGCAGTCTTGGGACAGGGTCGGCACCCCTCCACTTT. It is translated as CASSLGTGSAPLHF.

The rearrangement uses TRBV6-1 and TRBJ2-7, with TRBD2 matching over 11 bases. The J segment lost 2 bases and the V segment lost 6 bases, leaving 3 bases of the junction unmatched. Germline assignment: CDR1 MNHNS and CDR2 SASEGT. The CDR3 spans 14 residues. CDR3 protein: CASRKLAGAYEQYF. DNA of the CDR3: TGTGCCAGCAGGAAACTAGCGGGAGCCTACGAGCAGTACTTC.

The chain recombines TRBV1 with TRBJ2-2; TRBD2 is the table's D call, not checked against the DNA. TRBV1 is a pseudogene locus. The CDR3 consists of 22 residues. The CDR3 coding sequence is TGCACCAGCAGCCAAGCCATCCAACTAGCGGGAGTTGAAGTGGGGTACACCGGGGAGCTGTTTTTT. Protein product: CTSSQAIQLAGVEVGYTGELFF.

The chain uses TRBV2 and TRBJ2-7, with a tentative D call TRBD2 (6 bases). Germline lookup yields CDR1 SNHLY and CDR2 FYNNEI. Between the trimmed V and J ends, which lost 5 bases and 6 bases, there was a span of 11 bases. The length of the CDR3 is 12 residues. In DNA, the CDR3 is TGTGCCAGCAGTCTGACTAGAATCGAGCAGTACTTC. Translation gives CASSLTRIEQYF.

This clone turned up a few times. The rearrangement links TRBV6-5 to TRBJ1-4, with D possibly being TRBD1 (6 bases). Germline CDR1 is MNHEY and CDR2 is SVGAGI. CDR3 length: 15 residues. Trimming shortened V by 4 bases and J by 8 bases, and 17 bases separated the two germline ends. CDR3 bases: TGTGCCAGCAGTTTTCAGGGGAAGGGGCGGGAAAAACTGTTTTTT. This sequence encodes CASSFQGKGREKLFF.

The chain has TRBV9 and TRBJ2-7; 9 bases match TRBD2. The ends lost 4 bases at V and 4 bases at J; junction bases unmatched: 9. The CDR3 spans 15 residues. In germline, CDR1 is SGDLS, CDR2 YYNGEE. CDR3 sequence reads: CASSRKGAGGYEQYF. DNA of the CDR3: TGTGCCAGCAGCCGAAAAGGGGCGGGAGGGTACGAGCAGTACTTC.

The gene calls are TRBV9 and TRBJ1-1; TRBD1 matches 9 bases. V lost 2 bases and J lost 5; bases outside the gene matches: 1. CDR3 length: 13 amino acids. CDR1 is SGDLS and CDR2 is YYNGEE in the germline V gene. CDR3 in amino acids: CASSVGTGTEAFF. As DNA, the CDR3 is TGTGCCAGCAGCGTTGGGACAGGGACTGAAGCTTTCTTT.

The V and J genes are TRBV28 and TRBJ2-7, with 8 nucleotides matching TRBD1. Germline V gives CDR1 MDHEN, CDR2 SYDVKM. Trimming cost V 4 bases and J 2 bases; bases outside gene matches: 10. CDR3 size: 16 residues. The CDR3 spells CASSSAAGQGTYEQYF. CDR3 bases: TGTGCCAGCAGTTCCGCCGCAGGACAGGGAACCTACGAGCAGTACTTC.

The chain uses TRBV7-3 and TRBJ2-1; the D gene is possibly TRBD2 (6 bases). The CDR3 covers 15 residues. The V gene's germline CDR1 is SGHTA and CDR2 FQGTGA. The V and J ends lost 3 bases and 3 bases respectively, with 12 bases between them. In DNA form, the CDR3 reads TGTGCCAGCAGCTTCGGGACTGGAATCTACAATGAGCAGTTCTTC. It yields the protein CASSFGTGIYNEQFF. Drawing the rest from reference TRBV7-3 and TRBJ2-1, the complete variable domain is GAGVSQTPSNKVTEKGKYVELRCDPISGHTALYWYRQSLGQGPEFLIYFQGTGAADDSGLPNDRFFAVRPEGSVSTLKIQRTERGDSAVYLCASSFGTGIYNEQFFGPGTRLTVL.

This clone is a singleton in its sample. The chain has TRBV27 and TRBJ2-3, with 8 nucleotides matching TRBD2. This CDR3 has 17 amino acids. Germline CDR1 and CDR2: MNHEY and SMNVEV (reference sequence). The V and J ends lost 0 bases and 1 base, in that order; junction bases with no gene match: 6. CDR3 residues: CASSLSYSGGGTDTQYF. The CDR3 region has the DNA TGTGCCAGCAGTTTATCGTACAGCGGGGGAGGCACAGATACGCAGTATTTT.

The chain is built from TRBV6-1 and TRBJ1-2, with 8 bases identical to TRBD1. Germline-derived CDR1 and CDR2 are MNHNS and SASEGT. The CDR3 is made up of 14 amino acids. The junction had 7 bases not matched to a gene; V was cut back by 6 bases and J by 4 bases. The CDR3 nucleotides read TGTGCCAGCAGGAAACAGGGGGGGTCCTATGGCTACACCTTC. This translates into CASRKQGGSYGYTF.

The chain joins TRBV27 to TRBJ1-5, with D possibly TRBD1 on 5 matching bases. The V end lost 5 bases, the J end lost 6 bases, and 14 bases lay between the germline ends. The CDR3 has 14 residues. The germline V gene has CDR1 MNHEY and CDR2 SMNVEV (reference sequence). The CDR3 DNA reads TGTGCCAGCAGTATGGGGAGGGGCGGTCAGCCCCAGCATTTT. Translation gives CASSMGRGGQPQHF.

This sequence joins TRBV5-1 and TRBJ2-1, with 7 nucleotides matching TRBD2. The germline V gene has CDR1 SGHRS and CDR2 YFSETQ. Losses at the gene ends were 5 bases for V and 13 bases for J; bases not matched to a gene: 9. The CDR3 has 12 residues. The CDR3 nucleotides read TGCGCCAGCAGATCCCCTAGCGGAGGACAGTTCTTC. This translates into CASRSPSGGQFF.